This entry concerns a single TCR beta chain. RNA fractions of 10%, 30% or 50% and about 17,000 to 1,000,000 sorted cells were the source of naive CD8 libraries. Naive CD8 T cells were FACS-sorted by CD8+CD4-CCR7+CD45RA+ markers. Previously published methods and listed TCR primers were used for the bulk TCR libraries. From the PCR reads, TCRdb called clonotypes with MiXCR, one entry per CDR3 protein. Altogether 490,000 or so distinct CDR3 sequences are present, about 26% being singletons, with the ten largest covering roughly 0.77%. The entry originates in a study of molecular identifiers for immune sequencing clone quantification. This TCR was sampled from a human donor in good health. Some libraries in this study had Jurkat cell RNA spiked in. Material: naive CD8+ T cells from blood, with Jurkat cell RNA spiked in. The subset denotes: FACS-sorted CD8+CD4-CCR7+CD45RA+ naive T cells.

The DNA of the CDR3 is TGTGCCAGCAGCCCAGGACTAGCGGGAGGGGACAATGAGCAGTTCTTC. It translates to CASSPGLAGGDNEQFF. This chain links TRBV7-9 with TRBJ2-1; 15 bases are shared with TRBD2. V was clipped by 5 bases and J by 5 bases; unmatched bases: 4. Germline V CDR1 and CDR2: SEHNR, FQNEAQ (reference sequence). CDR3 length equals 16 residues.